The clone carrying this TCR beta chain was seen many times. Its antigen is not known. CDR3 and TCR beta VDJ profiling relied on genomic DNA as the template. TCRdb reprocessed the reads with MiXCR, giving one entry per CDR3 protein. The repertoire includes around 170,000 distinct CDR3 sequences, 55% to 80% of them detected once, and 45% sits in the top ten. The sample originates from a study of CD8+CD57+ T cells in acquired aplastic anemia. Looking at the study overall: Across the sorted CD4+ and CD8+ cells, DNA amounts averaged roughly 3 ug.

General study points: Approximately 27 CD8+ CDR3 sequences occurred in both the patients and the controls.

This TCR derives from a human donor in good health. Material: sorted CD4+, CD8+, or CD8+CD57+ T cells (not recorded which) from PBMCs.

The CDR3 spells CASSQVQLMNTEAFF. CDR3 sequence (DNA): TGCGCCAGCAGCCAAGTCCAGCTTATGAACACTGAAGCTTTCTTT. V usage is TRBV4-1 and J usage is TRBJ1-1; D ambiguous. The V end was cut by 1 base, the J end by 0 bases, with 9 bases between. From germline, CDR1 is MGHRA and CDR2 YSYEKL. The CDR3 sequence is 15 residues long.